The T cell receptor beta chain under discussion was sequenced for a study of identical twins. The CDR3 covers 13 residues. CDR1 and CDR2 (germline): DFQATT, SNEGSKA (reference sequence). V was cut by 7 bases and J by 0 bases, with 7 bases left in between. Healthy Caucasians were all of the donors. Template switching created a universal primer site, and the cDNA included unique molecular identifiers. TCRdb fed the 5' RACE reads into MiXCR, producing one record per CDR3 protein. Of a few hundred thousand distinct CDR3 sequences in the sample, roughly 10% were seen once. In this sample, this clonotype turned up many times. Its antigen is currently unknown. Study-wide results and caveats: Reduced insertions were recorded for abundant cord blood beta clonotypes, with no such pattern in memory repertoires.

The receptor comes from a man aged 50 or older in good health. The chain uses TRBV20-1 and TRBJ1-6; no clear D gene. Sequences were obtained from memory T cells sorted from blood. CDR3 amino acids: CSVGNSYNSPLHF. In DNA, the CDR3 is TGCAGTGTGGGGAACTCCTATAATTCACCCCTCCACTTT.